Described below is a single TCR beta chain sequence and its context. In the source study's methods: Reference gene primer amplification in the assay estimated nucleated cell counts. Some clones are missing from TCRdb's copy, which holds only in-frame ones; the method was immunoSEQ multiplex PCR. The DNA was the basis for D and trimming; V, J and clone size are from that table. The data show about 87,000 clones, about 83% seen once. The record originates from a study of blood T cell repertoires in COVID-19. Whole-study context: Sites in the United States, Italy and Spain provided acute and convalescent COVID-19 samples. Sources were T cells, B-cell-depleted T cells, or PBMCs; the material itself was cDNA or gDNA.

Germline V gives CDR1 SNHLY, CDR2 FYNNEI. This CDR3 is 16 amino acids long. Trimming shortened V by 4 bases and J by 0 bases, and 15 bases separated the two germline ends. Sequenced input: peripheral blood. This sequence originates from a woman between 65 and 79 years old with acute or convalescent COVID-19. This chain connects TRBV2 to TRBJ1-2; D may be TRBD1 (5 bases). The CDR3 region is CASSVGGAPANYGYTF. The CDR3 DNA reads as TGTGCCAGCAGTGTCGGCGGGGCCCCAGCTAACTATGGCTACACCTTC.